This is a list of T cell receptor beta chains from one sample in a study of T cells in localized non-small cell lung cancer. Clones were read by immunoSEQ multiplex PCR, and TCRdb kept only the in-frame ones, dropping some. The data hold roughly 2,800 clones, with around a quarter observed a single time. The sample here was lung tumor tissue, taken before any cancer treatment. The receptors stem from a female donor over 55 with stage III lung adenocarcinoma. Both conserved end residues are trimmed from each CDR3.

j_call v_call cdr3_aa
TRBJ2-1 TRBV7-6 ASSSGPGPNEQF
TRBJ1-1 TRBV6-8 ASSFDRADTEAF
TRBJ2-2 TRBV4-1 ASSQVKRTSTGELF
TRBJ1-2 TRBV28 ASREDRGRNYGYT
TRBJ1-1 TRBV19 ASSMRQENTEAF
TRBJ1-2 TRBV6-8 ASSYLWPPNYGYT
TRBJ2-5 TRBV18 ASSPVRGPQETQY
TRBJ1-2 TRBV2 ASGTSTYGYT
TRBJ2-6 TRBV23-1 ASSQSVAQGGDSGANVLT
TRBJ2-7 TRBV6-8 ASSYFPSGSFGYEQY
TRBJ2-3 TRBV11-3 ASSIGLAGGFSTDTQY
TRBJ2-1 TRBV4-1 ASSQGGLMADEQF
TRBJ2-7 TRBV28 ASSSRRYEQY
TRBJ1-1 TRBV7-1 ASSTTRGTEAF
TRBJ2-1 TRBV6-8 ASRGGPGTSQF
TRBJ2-3 TRBV7-7 ASSSGGSPPADTQY
TRBJ1-5 TRBV4-1 ASSQGISNQPQH
TRBJ1-3 TRBV5-1 ASSPGTATGNTIY
TRBJ2-1 TRBV15 ATSSARDRGEQF
TRBJ2-1 TRBV6-9 ASSPRLAQF
TRBJ1-1 TRBV12-5 ASTMDTEAF
TRBJ2-5 TRBV11-3 ASSLGAGGGETQY
TRBJ2-2 TRBV11-3 ASSSSGRGAGELF
TRBJ2-3 TRBV19 ASSIGTSGSTDTQY
TRBJ1-2 TRBV11-3 ASSPGTGGSGYT
TRBJ2-7 TRBV9 ASSSGQGFYEQY
TRBJ2-5 TRBV19 APGAYKLETQY
TRBJ1-2 TRBV5-1 ASSLTGTYYGYT
TRBJ1-1 TRBV6-8 ASRVSIAEAF
TRBJ2-3 TRBV5-1 ASSLREASTDTQY
TRBJ2-2 TRBV18 ASSESNTGELF
TRBJ2-2 TRBV2 ASKTSEARTGELF
TRBJ2-5 TRBV2 ASSYGREETQY
TRBJ2-4 TRBV7-1 ASSPDGTNIQY
TRBJ2-7 TRBV11-3 ASSLPGGPREQY
TRBJ2-1 TRBV11-3 ASSLPGLAVLNEQF
TRBJ2-1 TRBV18 ASSPLPHRAGEQF
TRBJ2-7 TRBV15 ATSRDRGSYEQY
TRBJ2-1 TRBV16 ASSQIKSTPRNEQF
TRBJ2-3 TRBV7-5 ASSLTLMEDTQY